Reported below is one T cell receptor (beta chain). This CDR3 comprises 11 residues. The ends were cut back, 11 bases at V and 4 bases at J, with 11 bases in the middle. Germline V CDR1 and CDR2: SGHVS, FNYEAQ. TCRdb passed the 5' RACE reads through MiXCR, listing each CDR3 protein once. The table shows about 900,000 distinct CDR3 sequences, with more than 9% occurring only once. This specimen belongs to a study of identical twins. These sequences were also reported in another study, on yellow fever vaccine responses in identical twins.

This TCR was sampled from a woman younger than 30 in good health. Sample: PBMCs. This chain uses TRBV7-6 with TRBJ2-5; no clear D. CDR3 DNA: TGTGCCGGCATAAAAGGAGAGACCCAGTACTTC. It is translated as CAGIKGETQYF.